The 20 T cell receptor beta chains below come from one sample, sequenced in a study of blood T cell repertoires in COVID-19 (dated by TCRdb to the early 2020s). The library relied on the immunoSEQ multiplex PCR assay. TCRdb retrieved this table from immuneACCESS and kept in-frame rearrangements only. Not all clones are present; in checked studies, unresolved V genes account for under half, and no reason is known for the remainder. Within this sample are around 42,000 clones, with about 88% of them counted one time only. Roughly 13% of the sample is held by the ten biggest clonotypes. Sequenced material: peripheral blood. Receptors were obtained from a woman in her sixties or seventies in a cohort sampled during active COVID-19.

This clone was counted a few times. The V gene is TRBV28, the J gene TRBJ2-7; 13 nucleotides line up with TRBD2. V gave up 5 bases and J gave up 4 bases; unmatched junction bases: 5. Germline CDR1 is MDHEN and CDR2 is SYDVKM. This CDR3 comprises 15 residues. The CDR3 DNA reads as TGTGCCAGCAGTGCCGGACTAGCGGGAGAGTACGAGCAGTACTTC. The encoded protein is CASSAGLAGEYEQYF. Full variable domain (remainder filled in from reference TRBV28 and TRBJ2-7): DVKVTQSSRYLVKRTGEKVFLECVQDMDHENMFWYRQDPGLGLRLIYFSYDVKMKEKGDIPEGYSVSREKKERFSLILESASTNQTSMYLCASSAGLAGEYEQYFGPGTRLTVT.

In DNA, the CDR3 is TGTGCCAGCAGCCCCAGTGTCGGCAGGGCAGCCTACGAGCAGTACTTC. Translating gives CASSPSVGRAAYEQYF. The chain couples TRBV3-1 (or the pseudogene TRBV3-2) to TRBJ2-7; TRBD1 might be the D (5 bases). Germline CDR1 reads LGHDT; CDR2 reads YNNKEL (reference sequence). This CDR3 comprises 16 residues. Trimming took off 4 bases at V and 2 bases at J, with 18 bases between the two ends.

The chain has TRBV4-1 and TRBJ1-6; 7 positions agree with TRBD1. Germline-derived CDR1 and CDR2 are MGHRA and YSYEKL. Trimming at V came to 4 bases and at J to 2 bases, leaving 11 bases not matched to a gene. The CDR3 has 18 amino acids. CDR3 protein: CASSLNRGRGTYNSPLHF. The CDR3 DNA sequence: TGCGCCAGCAGCCTAAACAGGGGAAGAGGAACCTATAATTCACCCCTCCACTTT.

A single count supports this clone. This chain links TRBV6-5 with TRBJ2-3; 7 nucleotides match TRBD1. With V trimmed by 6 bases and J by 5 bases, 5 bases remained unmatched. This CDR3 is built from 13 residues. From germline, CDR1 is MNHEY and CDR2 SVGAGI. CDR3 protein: CASRAGGGDTQYF. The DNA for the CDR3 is TGTGCCAGCAGGGCAGGGGGTGGAGATACGCAGTATTTT.

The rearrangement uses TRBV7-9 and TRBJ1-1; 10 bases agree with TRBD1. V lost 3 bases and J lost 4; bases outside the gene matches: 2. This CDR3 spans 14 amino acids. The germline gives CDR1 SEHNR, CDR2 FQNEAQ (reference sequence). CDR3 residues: CASSFRQGATEAFF. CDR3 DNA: TGTGCCAGCAGCTTCCGACAGGGGGCCACTGAAGCTTTCTTT.

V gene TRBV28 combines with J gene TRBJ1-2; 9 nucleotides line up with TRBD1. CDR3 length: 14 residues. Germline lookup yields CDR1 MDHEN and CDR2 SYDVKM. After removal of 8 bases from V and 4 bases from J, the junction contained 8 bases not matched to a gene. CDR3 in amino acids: CASGQGPILYGYTF. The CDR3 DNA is TGTGCCAGCGGACAGGGGCCGATCCTCTATGGCTACACCTTC.

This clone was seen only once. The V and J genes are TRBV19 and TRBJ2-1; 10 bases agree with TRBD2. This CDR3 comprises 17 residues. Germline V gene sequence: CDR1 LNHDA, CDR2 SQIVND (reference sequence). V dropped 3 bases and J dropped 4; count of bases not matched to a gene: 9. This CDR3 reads CASSMKLAGGSYNEQFF. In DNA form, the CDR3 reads TGTGCCAGTAGTATGAAGTTAGCGGGAGGCTCTTACAATGAGCAGTTCTTC.

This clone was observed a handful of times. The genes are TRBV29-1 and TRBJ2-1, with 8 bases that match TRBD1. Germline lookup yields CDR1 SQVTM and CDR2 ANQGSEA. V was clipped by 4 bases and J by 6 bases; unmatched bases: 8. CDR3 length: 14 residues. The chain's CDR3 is CSVGVTGALNEQFF. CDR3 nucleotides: TGCAGCGTTGGGGTGACAGGGGCACTCAATGAGCAGTTCTTC.

The CDR3 loop reads CASSWGQGYGYTF. In DNA, the CDR3 is TGTGCCAGCAGTTGGGGACAGGGGTATGGCTACACCTTC. V is TRBV28 and J is TRBJ1-2; 10 positions match TRBD1. The CDR3 contains 13 residues. The germline gives CDR1 MDHEN, CDR2 SYDVKM. J was trimmed by 5 bases and V by 4 bases; bases with no gene match: 1.

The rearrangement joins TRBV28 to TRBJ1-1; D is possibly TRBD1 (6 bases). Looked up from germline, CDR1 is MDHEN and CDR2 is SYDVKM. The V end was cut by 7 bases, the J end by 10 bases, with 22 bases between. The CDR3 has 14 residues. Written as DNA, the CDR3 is TGTGCCAGCACTGACTCGGGACAAATCCTACGAGCTTTCTTT. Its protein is CASTDSGQILRAFF.

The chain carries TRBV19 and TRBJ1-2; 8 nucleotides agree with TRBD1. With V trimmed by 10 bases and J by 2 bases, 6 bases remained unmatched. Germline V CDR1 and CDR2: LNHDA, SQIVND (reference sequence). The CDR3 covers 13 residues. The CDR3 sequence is CATQTGGNYGYTF. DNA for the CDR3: TGTGCCACCCAAACAGGGGGAAACTATGGCTACACCTTC.

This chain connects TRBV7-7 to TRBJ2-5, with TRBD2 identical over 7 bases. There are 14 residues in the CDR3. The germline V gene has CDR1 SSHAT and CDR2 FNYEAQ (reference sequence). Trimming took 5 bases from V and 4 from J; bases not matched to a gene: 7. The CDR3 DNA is TGTGCCAGCAGCCAAAGGCGCGGGGGAGAGACCCAGTACTTC. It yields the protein CASSQRRGGETQYF.

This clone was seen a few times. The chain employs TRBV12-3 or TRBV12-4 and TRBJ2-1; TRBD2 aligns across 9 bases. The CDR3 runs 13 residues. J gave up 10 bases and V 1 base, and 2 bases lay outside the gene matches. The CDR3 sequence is CASSLGGRGEQFF. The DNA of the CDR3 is TGTGCCAGCAGTTTAGGCGGGAGGGGGGAGCAGTTCTTC.

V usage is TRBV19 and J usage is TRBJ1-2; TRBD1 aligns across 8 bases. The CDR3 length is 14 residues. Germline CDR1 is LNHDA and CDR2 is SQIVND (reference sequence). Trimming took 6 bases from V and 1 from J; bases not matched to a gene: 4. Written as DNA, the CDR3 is TGTGCCAGTAGGACGACAGGGGTTAACTATGGCTACACCTTC. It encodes CASRTTGVNYGYTF. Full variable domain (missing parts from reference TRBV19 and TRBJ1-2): DGGITQSPKYLFRKEGQNVTLSCEQNLNHDAMYWYRQDPGQGLRLIYYSQIVNDFQKGDIAEGYSVSREKKESFPLTVTSAQKNPTAFYLCASRTTGVNYGYTFGSGTRLTVV.

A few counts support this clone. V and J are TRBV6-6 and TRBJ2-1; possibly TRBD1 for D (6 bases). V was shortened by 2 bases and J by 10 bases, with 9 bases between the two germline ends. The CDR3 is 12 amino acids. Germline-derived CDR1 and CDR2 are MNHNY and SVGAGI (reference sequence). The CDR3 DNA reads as TGTGCCAGCAGTTACCCCGGACAGGAGCAGTTCTTC. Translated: CASSYPGQEQFF.

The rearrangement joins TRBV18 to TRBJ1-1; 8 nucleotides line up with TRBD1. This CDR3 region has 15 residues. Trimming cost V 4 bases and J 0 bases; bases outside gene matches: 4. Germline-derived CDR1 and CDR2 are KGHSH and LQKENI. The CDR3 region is CASSLRDRLNTEAFF. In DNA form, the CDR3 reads TGTGCCAGCTCACTCCGGGACAGGTTGAACACTGAAGCTTTCTTT.

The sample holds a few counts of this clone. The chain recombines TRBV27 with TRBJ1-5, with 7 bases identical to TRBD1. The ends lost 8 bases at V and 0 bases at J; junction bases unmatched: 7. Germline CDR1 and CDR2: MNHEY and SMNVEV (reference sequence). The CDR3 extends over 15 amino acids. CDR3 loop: CASSQGDYSNQPQHF. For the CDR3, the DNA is TGTGCCAGCTCTCAGGGGGATTATAGCAATCAGCCCCAGCATTTT.

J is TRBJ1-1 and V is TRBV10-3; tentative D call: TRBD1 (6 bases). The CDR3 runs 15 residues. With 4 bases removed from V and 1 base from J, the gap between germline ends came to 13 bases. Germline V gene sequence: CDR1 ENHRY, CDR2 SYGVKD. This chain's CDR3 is CAISGGLGANTEAFF. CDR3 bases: TGTGCCATCAGTGGGGGGCTAGGGGCGAACACTGAAGCTTTCTTT.

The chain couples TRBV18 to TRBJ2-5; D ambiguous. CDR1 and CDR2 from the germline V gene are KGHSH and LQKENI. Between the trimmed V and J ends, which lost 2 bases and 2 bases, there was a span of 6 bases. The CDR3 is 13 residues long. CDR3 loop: CASSPGFQETQYF. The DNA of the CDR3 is TGTGCCAGCTCACCAGGCTTTCAAGAGACCCAGTACTTC.

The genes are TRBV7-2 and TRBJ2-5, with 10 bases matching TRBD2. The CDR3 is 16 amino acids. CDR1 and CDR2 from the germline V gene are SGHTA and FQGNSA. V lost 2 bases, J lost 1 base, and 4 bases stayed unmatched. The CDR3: CASSLSSSGGQETQYF. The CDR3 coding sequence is TGTGCCAGCAGCTTAAGCTCTAGCGGGGGCCAAGAGACCCAGTACTTC.